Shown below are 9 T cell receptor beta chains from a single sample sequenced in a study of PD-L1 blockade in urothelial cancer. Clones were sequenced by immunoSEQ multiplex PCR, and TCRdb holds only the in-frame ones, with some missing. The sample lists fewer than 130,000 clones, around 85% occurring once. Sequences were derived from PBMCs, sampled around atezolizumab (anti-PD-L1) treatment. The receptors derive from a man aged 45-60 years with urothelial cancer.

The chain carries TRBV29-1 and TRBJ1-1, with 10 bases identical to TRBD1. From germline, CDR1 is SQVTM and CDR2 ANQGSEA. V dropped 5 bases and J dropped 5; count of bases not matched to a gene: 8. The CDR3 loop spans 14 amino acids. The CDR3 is CSVNFGQGGTEAFF. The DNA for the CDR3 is TGCAGCGTTAACTTCGGACAGGGGGGAACTGAAGCTTTCTTT. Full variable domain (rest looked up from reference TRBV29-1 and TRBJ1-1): SAVISQKPSRDICQRGTSLTIQCQVDSQVTMMFWYRQQPGQSLTLIATANQGSEATYESGFVIDKFPISRPNLTFSTLTVSNMSPEDSSIYLCSVNFGQGGTEAFFGQGTRLTVV.

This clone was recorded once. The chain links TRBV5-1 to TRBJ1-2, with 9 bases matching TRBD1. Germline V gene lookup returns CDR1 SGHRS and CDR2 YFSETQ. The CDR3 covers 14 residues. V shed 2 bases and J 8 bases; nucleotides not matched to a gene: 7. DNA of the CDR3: TGCGCCAGCAGCTTAAGGACAGGGGAGGGAGGCTACACCTTC. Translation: CASSLRTGEGGYTF.

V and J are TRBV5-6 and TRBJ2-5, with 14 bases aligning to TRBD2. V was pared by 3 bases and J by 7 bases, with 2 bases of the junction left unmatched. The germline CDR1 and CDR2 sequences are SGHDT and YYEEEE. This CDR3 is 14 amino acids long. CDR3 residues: CASSSGLAGGTQYF. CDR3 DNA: TGTGCCAGCAGCTCCGGACTAGCGGGAGGGACCCAGTACTTC.

The CDR3 nucleotides are TGTGCCAGCAGTTTTGGCGGGGCGGTCCAAGAGACCCAGTACTTC. Encoded protein: CASSFGGAVQETQYF. This rearrangement joins TRBV27 to TRBJ2-5; possible D gene TRBD2, 6 bases. Germline V CDR1 and CDR2: MNHEY, SMNVEV (reference sequence). The V end lost 3 bases, the J end lost 1 base, and 12 bases lay between the germline ends. This CDR3 spans 15 amino acids.

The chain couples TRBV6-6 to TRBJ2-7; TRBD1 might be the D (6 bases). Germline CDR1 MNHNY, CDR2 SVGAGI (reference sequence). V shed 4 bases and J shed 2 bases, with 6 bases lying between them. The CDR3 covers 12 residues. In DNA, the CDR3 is TGTGCCAGCAGTTGGGACACCTACGAGCAGTACTTC. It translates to CASSWDTYEQYF.

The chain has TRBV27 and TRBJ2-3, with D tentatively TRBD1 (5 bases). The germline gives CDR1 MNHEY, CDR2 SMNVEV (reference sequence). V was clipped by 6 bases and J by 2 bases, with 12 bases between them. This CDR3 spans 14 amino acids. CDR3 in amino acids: CASSETAYTDTQYF. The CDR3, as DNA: TGTGCCAGCAGCGAGACAGCTTACACAGATACGCAGTATTTT.

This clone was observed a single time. CDR3 protein: CASGTFPKTAKNIQYF. The CDR3, as DNA: TGTGCCAGCGGGACATTCCCGAAGACGGCCAAAAACATTCAGTACTTC. The chain carries TRBV2 and TRBJ2-4; D might be TRBD1 (6 bases). Trimming stripped 8 bases from V and 1 base from J, with 18 bases between. The CDR3 length is 16 residues. Germline CDR1 reads SNHLY; CDR2 reads FYNNEI.

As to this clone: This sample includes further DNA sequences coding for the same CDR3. CDR3 nucleotides: TGTGCCACCACTGACCAGACGGGGTTACCAAATCAGCCCCAGCATTTT. It encodes CATTDQTGLPNQPQHF. The chain recombines TRBV2 with TRBJ1-5; D is unclear. Trimming stripped 10 bases from V and 4 bases from J, with 23 bases between. In germline, CDR1 is SNHLY, CDR2 FYNNEI. CDR3 length: 16 residues. The full variable domain, with the rest looked up from reference TRBV2 and TRBJ1-5, is EPEVTQTPSHQVTQMGQEVILRCVPISNHLYFYWYRQILGQKVEFLVSFYNNEISEKSEIFDDQFSVERPDGSNFTLKIRSTKLEDSAMYFCATTDQTGLPNQPQHFGDGTRLSIL.

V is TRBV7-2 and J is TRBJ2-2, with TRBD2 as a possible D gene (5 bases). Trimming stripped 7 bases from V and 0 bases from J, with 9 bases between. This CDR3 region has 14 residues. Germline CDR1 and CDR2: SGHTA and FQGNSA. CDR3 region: CASKGDPNTGELFF. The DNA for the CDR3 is TGTGCCAGCAAGGGAGACCCGAACACCGGGGAGCTGTTTTTT.